Listed here are 20 T cell receptor beta chains from one sample, sequenced in a study of T cell responses to AZD1222 COVID-19 vaccine. TCRdb's table, derived via immunoSEQ multiplex PCR, lists solely in-frame clones and lacks some. Among about 120,000 clones listed, roughly 84% were seen once. The specimen comprised peripheral blood, sampled 28 days after the second AZD1222 dose. The receptors were gathered from an adult who received the AZD1222 COVID-19 vaccine.

The chain combines TRBV7-9 with TRBJ1-3; D gene ambiguous. V lost 3 bases, J lost 2 bases, and 11 bases lay in between. Per germline, CDR1 SEHNR and CDR2 FQNEAQ (reference sequence). The CDR3 is 15 amino acids. The CDR3 nucleotides are TGTGCCAGCAGCTTTGGTGGAAAAGCTGGAAACACCATATATTTT. It translates to CASSFGGKAGNTIYF.

The chain uses TRBV28 and TRBJ1-2; no definite D call. Trimming removed 3 bases from V and 5 bases from J, with 10 bases in between. The CDR3 sequence is 13 residues long. Germline V gene data show CDR1 as MDHEN and CDR2 as SYDVKM. The CDR3 DNA is TGTGCCAGCAGTTTGCCCGGGGTGTATGGCTACACCTTC. This encodes CASSLPGVYGYTF.

This chain joins TRBV4-3 and TRBJ2-1; 14 positions match TRBD2. CDR1 and CDR2 from the germline V gene are LGHNA and YSLEER. CDR3 length: 21 residues. V lost 3 bases to trimming and J lost 0 bases; unmatched junction nucleotides: 13. CDR3 DNA: TGCGCCAGCAGCCACCCCCCGGGACTAGCGGGGGCCACCAGCTCCTACAATGAGCAGTTCTTC. This gives the protein CASSHPPGLAGATSSYNEQFF.

This chain uses TRBV2 with TRBJ1-6; a weak D match, TRBD1 (5 bases). Germline loops: CDR1 SNHLY, CDR2 FYNNEI. This CDR3 region has 15 residues. The germline V and J ends were trimmed by 7 bases and 4 bases, with 14 bases remaining between them. The CDR3 is CASTLDTMYNSPLHF. The CDR3 nucleotides are TGTGCCAGCACCCTGGACACGATGTATAATTCACCCCTCCACTTT.

The chain has TRBV5-1 and TRBJ2-1; perhaps TRBD1 as D (5 bases). The V and J ends lost 0 bases and 4 bases respectively, with 14 bases between them. Germline values: CDR1 SGHRS, CDR2 YFSETQ. This CDR3 spans 16 amino acids. This chain's CDR3 is CASSLGQTLRYNEQFF. The CDR3 region has the DNA TGCGCCAGCAGCTTGGGACAGACTTTGAGGTACAATGAGCAGTTCTTC.

The genes are TRBV19 and TRBJ1-3, with D unresolved. The V end lost 10 bases, the J end lost 6 bases, and 22 bases lay between the germline ends. This CDR3 is built from 15 residues. The germline CDR1 and CDR2 sequences are LNHDA and SQIVND (reference sequence). The CDR3 protein is CATTRLPHAKNTIYF. In DNA, the CDR3 is TGTGCCACTACAAGGCTACCACACGCAAAAAACACCATATATTTT. Full variable domain (outside the CDR3, taken from reference TRBV19 and TRBJ1-3): DGGITQSPKYLFRKEGQNVTLSCEQNLNHDAMYWYRQDPGQGLRLIYYSQIVNDFQKGDIAEGYSVSREKKESFPLTVTSAQKNPTAFYLCATTRLPHAKNTIYFGEGSWLTVV.

The chain joins TRBV7-8 to TRBJ1-2; D is unclear. The CDR3 consists of 12 residues. The germline CDR1 and CDR2 sequences are SGHVS and FQNEAQ. With 5 bases removed from V and 5 bases from J, the gap between germline ends came to 9 bases. CDR3 loop: CASSRDAYGYTF. The CDR3 region has the DNA TGTGCCAGCAGCCGCGATGCTTATGGCTACACCTTC. The whole variable domain, remainder taken from reference TRBV7-8 and TRBJ1-2, is GAGVSQSPRYKVAKRGQDVALRCDPISGHVSLFWYQQALGQGPEFLTYFQNEAQLDKSGLPSDRFFAERPEGSVSTLKIQRTQQEDSAVYLCASSRDAYGYTFGSGTRLTVV.

V usage is TRBV14 and J usage is TRBJ1-3; D not resolved. In germline, CDR1 is SGHDN, CDR2 FVKESK. This CDR3 comprises 15 residues. V was trimmed by 3 bases and J by 2 bases, leaving 11 bases between them. CDR3 coding DNA: TGTGCCAGCAGCCACCGACCTTCGGCTGGAAACACCATATATTTT. This codes for CASSHRPSAGNTIYF. Together with reference TRBV14 and TRBJ1-3, the CDR3 gives the full variable domain: EAGVTQFPSHSVIEKGQTVTLRCDPISGHDNLYWYRRVMGKEIKFLLHFVKESKQDESGMPNNRFLAERTGGTYSTLKVQPAELEDSGVYFCASSHRPSAGNTIYFGEGSWLTVV.

The genes are TRBV2 and TRBJ2-7; tentative D call: TRBD1 (5 bases). CDR3 length: 14 amino acids. Trimming took off 7 bases at V and 3 bases at J, with 16 bases between the two ends. Germline V CDR1 and CDR2: SNHLY, FYNNEI. CDR3 in DNA: TGTGCCAGCACAGGGCCTCAGCCTTTCTACGAGCAGTACTTC. This encodes CASTGPQPFYEQYF.

Only a few counts were recorded for this clone. The rearrangement links TRBV10-1 to TRBJ1-1; possibly TRBD1 for D (6 bases). The CDR3 runs to 15 residues. CDR1 is WNHNN and CDR2 is SYGVQD in the germline V gene (reference sequence). Deletions cut 0 bases from V and 6 bases from J, with 14 bases between. CDR3 bases: TGCGCCAGCAGTGAGTCGGGGGGCGAGGGAGCTGAAGCTTTCTTT. Protein sequence: CASSESGGEGAEAFF.

V gene TRBV5-1 combines with J gene TRBJ2-3; D is unclear. CDR3 length: 13 residues. Germline V CDR1 and CDR2: SGHRS, YFSETQ. The V gene lost 0 bases and the J gene lost 6 bases, with 8 bases spanning the gap. CDR3 coding DNA: TGCGCCAGCAGCTTGGGGTATACGGATACGCAGTATTTT. Its protein product is CASSLGYTDTQYF.

The V call is TRBV7-8, the J call TRBJ1-2; TRBD1 agrees at 7 bases. Losses at the gene ends were 5 bases for V and 1 base for J; bases not matched to a gene: 4. Germline V gene sequence: CDR1 SGHVS, CDR2 FQNEAQ. The CDR3 contains 14 residues. Written as DNA, the CDR3 is TGTGCCAGCAGCCGGGACAGTAATAACTATGGCTACACCTTC. Translated: CASSRDSNNYGYTF.

The rearrangement links TRBV6-6 to TRBJ2-1; 8 bases map to TRBD2. Germline V CDR1 and CDR2: MNHNY, SVGAGI (reference sequence). This CDR3 comprises 18 residues. The trim removed 5 bases at V and 3 bases at J, leaving 15 bases unmatched. The CDR3 loop is CASSPRFGGDISYNEQFF. The CDR3 region has the DNA TGTGCCAGCAGTCCCCGTTTCGGGGGGGACATTAGCTACAATGAGCAGTTCTTC.

The chain couples TRBV11-2 to TRBJ1-6; 7 bases match TRBD1. This CDR3 has 15 amino acids. After removal of 3 bases from V and 5 bases from J, the junction contained 4 bases not matched to a gene. Germline loops: CDR1 SGHAT, CDR2 FQNNGV. The chain's CDR3 is CASSLGTVDNSPLHF. The DNA for the CDR3 is TGTGCCAGCAGCTTGGGGACAGTGGATAATTCACCCCTCCACTTT.

The genes are TRBV5-8 and TRBJ2-5; TRBD1 matches 9 bases. CDR3 size: 15 residues. The ends lost 5 bases at V and 5 bases at J; junction bases unmatched: 10. CDR1 is SGHTS and CDR2 is YDEGEE in the germline V gene. CDR3 region: CASRPPGTGWETQYF. CDR3 DNA: TGTGCCAGCAGACCCCCCGGGACAGGGTGGGAGACCCAGTACTTC. The whole variable domain, filled in from reference TRBV5-8 and TRBJ2-5, reads EAGVTQSPTHLIKTRGQQATLRCSPISGHTSVYWYQQALGLGLQFLLWYDEGEERNRGNFPPRFSGRQFPNYSSELNVNALELEDSALYLCASRPPGTGWETQYFGPGTRLLVL.

This chain links TRBV2 with TRBJ1-6, with D tentatively TRBD1 (6 bases). Germline V gene sequence: CDR1 SNHLY, CDR2 FYNNEI. The CDR3 spans 14 residues. Trimming took off 7 bases at V and 10 bases at J, with 17 bases between the two ends. The CDR3: CASKYGQLRSPLHF. The CDR3 nucleotides read TGTGCCAGCAAGTATGGACAGTTAAGGTCACCCCTCCACTTT.

The chain combines TRBV28 with TRBJ1-6; D ambiguous. V was trimmed by 10 bases and J by 0 bases, leaving 13 bases between them. Per the germline V gene, CDR1 is MDHEN and CDR2 is SYDVKM. The CDR3 runs 15 residues. The CDR3 bases are TGTGCCACGACGGCCCCGAGCTCCTATAATTCACCCCTCCACTTT. Its translation is CATTAPSSYNSPLHF.

V and J are TRBV7-2 and TRBJ1-1; D is unclear. Germline CDR1 is SGHTA and CDR2 is FQGNSA. The CDR3 is 13 residues long. The V and J ends lost 5 bases and 0 bases respectively, with 7 bases between them. The CDR3 spells CASSGRMNTEAFF. The CDR3 DNA sequence: TGTGCCAGCAGCGGACGGATGAACACTGAAGCTTTCTTT.

The sample holds one count of this clone. The gene calls are TRBV28 and TRBJ1-6; D perhaps matches TRBD1 (5 bases). V lost 0 bases and J lost 10, with 10 bases in between. The CDR3 totals 14 residues. Germline CDR1 is MDHEN and CDR2 is SYDVKM. CDR3 coding DNA: TGTGCCAGCAGTTTATGGCAGGACACCTCACCCCTCCACTTT. It translates to CASSLWQDTSPLHF.

The chain has TRBV7-2 and TRBJ1-2; D may be TRBD1 (5 bases). Per germline, CDR1 SGHTA and CDR2 FQGNSA. V gave up 2 bases and J gave up 5 bases, with 9 bases separating them. CDR3 size: 13 residues. The CDR3 DNA reads as TGTGCCAGCAGCTTAAGCCCAGGGTATGGCTACACCTTC. The encoded protein is CASSLSPGYGYTF.